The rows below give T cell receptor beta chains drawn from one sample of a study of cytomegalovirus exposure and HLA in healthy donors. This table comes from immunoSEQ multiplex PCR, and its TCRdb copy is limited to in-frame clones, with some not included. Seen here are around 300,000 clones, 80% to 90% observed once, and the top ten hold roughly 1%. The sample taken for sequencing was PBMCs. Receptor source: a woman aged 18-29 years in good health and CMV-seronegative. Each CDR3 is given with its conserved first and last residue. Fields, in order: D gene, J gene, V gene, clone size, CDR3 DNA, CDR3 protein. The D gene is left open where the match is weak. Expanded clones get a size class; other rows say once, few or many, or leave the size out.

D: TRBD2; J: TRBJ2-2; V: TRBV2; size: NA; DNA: TGTGCCAGCAGTGAAATCTCTAGCGGAAACACCGGGGAGCTGTTTTTT; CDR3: CASSEISSGNTGELFF
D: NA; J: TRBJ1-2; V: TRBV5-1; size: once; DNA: TGCGCCAGCAGCTTGGAGGGGGAGGGCTACACCTTC; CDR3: CASSLEGEGYTF
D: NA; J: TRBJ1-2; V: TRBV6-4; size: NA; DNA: TGTGCCAGCACCCACCTCCGAGGCAGCCTCCTAACATTTAACTATGGCTACACCTTC; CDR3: CASTHLRGSLLTFNYGYTF
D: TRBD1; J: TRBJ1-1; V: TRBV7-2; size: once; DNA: TGTGCCAGCAGCTTAAAAGGGCAGGGGGCTTACACTGAAGCTTTCTTT; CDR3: CASSLKGQGAYTEAFF
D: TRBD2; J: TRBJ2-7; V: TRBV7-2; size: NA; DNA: TGTGCCAGCAGCTTAGAAAGCGGGAGCTCCTACGAGCAGTACTTC; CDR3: CASSLESGSSYEQYF
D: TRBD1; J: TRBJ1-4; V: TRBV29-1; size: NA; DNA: TGCAGCGGTACCAAGACAGGGGTTGGTGAAAAACTGTTTTTT; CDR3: CSGTKTGVGEKLFF
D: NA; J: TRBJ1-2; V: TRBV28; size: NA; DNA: TGTGCCAGCAGTCCAACCAAGGGGTTTGGCTACACCTTC; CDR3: CASSPTKGFGYTF
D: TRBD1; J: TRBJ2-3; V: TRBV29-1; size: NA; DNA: TGCAGCGTTGCCGGGACAGGGGAGAGCACAGATACGCAGTATTTT; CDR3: CSVAGTGESTDTQYF
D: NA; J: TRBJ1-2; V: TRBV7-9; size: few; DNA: TGTGCCAGCAGCCCTCTACGAACGGACAGAAACTATGGCTACACCTTC; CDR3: CASSPLRTDRNYGYTF
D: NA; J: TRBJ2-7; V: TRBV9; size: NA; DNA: TGTGCCAGCAGCGTAGATGTTAGCGGAAGCTCCTACGAGCAGTACTTC; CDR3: CASSVDVSGSSYEQYF
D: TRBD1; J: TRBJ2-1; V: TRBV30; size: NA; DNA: TGTGCCCTAAGGGCAGGGGGCAGAAATGAGCAGTTCTTC; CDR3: CALRAGGRNEQFF
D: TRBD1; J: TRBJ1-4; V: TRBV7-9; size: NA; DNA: TGTGCCAGCAGCTCGGGACAGGGGACGGCTAATGAAAAACTGTTTTTT; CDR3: CASSSGQGTANEKLFF
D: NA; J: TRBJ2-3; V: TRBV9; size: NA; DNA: TGTGCCAGCAGCGAGGGGGGGCCAGCCCCAGATACGCAGTATTTT; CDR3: CASSEGGPAPDTQYF
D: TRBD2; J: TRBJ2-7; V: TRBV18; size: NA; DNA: TGTGCCAGCTCACCTATCCCTAGCGGGGGTGAGCAGTACTTC; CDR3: CASSPIPSGGEQYF
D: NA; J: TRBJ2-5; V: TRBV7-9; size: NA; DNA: TGTGCCAGCGCACCTCTGGGCGCAGGACTTCAAGAGACCCAGTACTTC; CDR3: CASAPLGAGLQETQYF
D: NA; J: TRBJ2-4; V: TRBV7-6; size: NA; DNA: TGTGCCAGCAGCCCCTACAGGAAACTAGCCAAAAACATTCAGTACTTC; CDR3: CASSPYRKLAKNIQYF
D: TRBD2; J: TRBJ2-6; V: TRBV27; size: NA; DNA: TGTGCCAGCAGTTCCAGCGGGAGGGCTTCTGGGGCCAACGTCCTGACTTTC; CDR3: CASSSSGRASGANVLTF
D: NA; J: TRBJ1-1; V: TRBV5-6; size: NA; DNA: TGTGCCAGCAGCTCGGGGGGCGGTGAAGCTTTCTTT; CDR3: CASSSGGGEAFF
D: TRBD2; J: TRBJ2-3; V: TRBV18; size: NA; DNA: TGTGCCAGCTCACCAAGACTAGCGGGAGCGACAGATACGCAGTATTTT; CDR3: CASSPRLAGATDTQYF
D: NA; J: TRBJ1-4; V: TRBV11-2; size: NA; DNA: TGTGCCAGCAGCTTCGGCGGCGAAAAACTGTTTTTT; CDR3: CASSFGGEKLFF
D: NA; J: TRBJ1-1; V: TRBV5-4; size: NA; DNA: TGTGCCAGCAGCCTACAGGGCTCCTCGAACACTGAAGCTTTCTTT; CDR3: CASSLQGSSNTEAFF
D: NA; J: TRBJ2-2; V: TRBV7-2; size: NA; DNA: TGTGCCAGCAGCTTAGGCGGGAACACCGGGGAGCTGTTTTTT; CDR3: CASSLGGNTGELFF
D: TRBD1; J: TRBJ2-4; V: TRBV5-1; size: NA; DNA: TGCGCCAGCAGCTTGCCGGGACAGGGATCCAAAAACATTCAGTACTTC; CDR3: CASSLPGQGSKNIQYF
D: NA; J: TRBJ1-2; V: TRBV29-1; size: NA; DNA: TGCAGCGTTGAAGGCGCCCTGCTGCATGGCTACACCTTC; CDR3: CSVEGALLHGYTF
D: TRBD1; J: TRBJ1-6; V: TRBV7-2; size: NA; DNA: TGTGCCAGCAGCCCGACAGGGACAGGGTTATTTTCACCCCTCCACTTT; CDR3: CASSPTGTGLFSPLHF
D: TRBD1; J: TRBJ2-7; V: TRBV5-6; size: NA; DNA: TGTGCCAGCAGCCATGACAGGGACACGTTCTACGAGCAGTACTTC; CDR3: CASSHDRDTFYEQYF
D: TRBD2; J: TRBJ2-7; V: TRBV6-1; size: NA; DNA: TGTGCCAGCAACGGTAAGACTAGCGGATCCTACGAGCAGTACTTC; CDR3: CASNGKTSGSYEQYF
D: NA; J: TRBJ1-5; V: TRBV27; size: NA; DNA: TGTGCCAGCAGTCTCCAAGGGGATCAGCCCCAGCATTTT; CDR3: CASSLQGDQPQHF
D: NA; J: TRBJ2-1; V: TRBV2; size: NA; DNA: TGTGCCAGCAGTGAGGAGGTAGCGGCCTACAATGAGCAGTTCTTC; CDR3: CASSEEVAAYNEQFF
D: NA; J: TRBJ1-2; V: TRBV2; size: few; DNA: TGTGCCAGCAGTGGACATCCTAACTATGGCTACACCTTC; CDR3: CASSGHPNYGYTF
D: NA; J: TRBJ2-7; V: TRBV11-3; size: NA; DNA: TGTGCCAGCAGCGACACCCCCTACGAGCAGTACTTC; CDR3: CASSDTPYEQYF
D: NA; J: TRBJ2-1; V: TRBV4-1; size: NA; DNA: TGCGCCAGCAACCAATTAACAGGGCAACCCTACAATGAGCAGTTCTTC; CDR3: CASNQLTGQPYNEQFF
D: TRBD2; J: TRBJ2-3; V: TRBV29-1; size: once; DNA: TGCAGCGTTGACCCGGGGGGGAACTCAGATACGCAGTATTTT; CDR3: CSVDPGGNSDTQYF
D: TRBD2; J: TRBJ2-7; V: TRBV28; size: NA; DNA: TGTGCCAGCCTCCGGACCACCTTAGCGGGAGGGCCCCACGAGCAGTACTTC; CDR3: CASLRTTLAGGPHEQYF
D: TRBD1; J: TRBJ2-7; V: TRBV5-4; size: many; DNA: TGTGCCAGCAGCCTGGGATCAGGGGGCCCCTACGAGCAGTACTTC; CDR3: CASSLGSGGPYEQYF
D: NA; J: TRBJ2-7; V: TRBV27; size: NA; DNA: TGTGCCAGCAGTTTACAGTGGCAGGGGATCCACGAGCAGTACTTC; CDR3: CASSLQWQGIHEQYF
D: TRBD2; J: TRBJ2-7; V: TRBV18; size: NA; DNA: TGTGCCAGCTCACGGACTAGCGGGAGTTCCTACGAGCAGTACTTC; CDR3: CASSRTSGSSYEQYF
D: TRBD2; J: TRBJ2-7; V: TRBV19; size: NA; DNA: TGTGCCAGTGGGACTAGCGGCCACGAGCAGTACTTC; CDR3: CASGTSGHEQYF
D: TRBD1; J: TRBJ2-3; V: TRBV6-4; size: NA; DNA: TGTGCCAGCAGTGCCGGGACAGGGGAGGCAGATACGCAGTATTTT; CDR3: CASSAGTGEADTQYF
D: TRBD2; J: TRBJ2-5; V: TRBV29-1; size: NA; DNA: TGCAGCGTTGAACGAGCTAGCGGGCTTGGGGAGACCCAGTACTTC; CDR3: CSVERASGLGETQYF
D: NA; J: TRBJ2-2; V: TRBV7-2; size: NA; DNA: TGTGCCAGCAGCTTCGCCACTCGGGCCGGGGAGCTGTTTTTT; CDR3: CASSFATRAGELFF
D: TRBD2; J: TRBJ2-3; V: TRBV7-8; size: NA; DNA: TGTGCCAGCAGCTTTAGCGGGAGCACAGATACGCAGTATTTT; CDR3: CASSFSGSTDTQYF
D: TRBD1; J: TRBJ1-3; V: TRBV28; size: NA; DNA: TGTGCCAGCAGGTCAGGGGGTGGTGGAAACACCATATATTTT; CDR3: CASRSGGGGNTIYF
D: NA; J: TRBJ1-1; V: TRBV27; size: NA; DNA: TGTGCCAGCAGTTTGGCTCTGAACACTGAAGCTTTCTTT; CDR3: CASSLALNTEAFF
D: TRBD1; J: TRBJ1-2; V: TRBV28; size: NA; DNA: TGTGCCAGCACTTTGACAGGGGGTTCCTATGGCTACACCTTC; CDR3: CASTLTGGSYGYTF
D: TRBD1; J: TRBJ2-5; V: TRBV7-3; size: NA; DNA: TGTGCCAGCAGCTTCCGCCTCCAGGCCTTACAGGGGCAAGAGACCCAGTACTTC; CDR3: CASSFRLQALQGQETQYF
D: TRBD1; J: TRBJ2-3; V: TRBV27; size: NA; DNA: TGTGCCAGCAGTCCCCTTGTCGTCAGGACAGGGGGCACAGATACGCAGTATTTT; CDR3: CASSPLVVRTGGTDTQYF
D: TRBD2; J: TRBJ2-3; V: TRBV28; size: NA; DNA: TGTGCCAGCAGTCTAGCGGGAAGCACAGATACGCAGTATTTT; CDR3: CASSLAGSTDTQYF
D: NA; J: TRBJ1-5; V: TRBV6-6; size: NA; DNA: TGTGCCAGCAGTTACGGCGGGGGTGTGAGTCAGCCCCAGCATTTT; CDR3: CASSYGGGVSQPQHF
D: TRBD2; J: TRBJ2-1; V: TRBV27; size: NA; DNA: TGTGCCAGCAGGCCGGGGGGGAGCTCCTACAATGAGCAGTTCTTC; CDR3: CASRPGGSSYNEQFF
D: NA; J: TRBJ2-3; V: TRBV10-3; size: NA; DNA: TGTGCCATCAGTGATTTACTCAACAGGGAGCCAGATACGCAGTATTTT; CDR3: CAISDLLNREPDTQYF
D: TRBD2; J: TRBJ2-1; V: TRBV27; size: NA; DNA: TGTGCCAGCAATCCGAGCGGGGGGGCCACCAATGAGCAGTTCTTC; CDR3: CASNPSGGATNEQFF
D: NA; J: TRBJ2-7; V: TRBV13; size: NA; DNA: TGTGCCAGCAGCTCGGAGGGCCGGTACGAGCAGTACTTC; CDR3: CASSSEGRYEQYF
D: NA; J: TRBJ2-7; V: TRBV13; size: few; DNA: TGTGCCAGCAGCTTAGGCACAGGGATCGAGCAGTACTTC; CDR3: CASSLGTGIEQYF
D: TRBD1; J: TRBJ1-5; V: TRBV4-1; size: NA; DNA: TGCGCCAGCAGCCAAGTTTACAGGGGTTATGATCAGCCCCAGCATTTT; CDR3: CASSQVYRGYDQPQHF